A single sample gave rise to the 26 T cell receptor beta chains below, sequenced in a study of post-analysis software for immune sequencing data. Study-wide findings and caveats: A few TRBV segments (TRBV5-6, TRBV5-1 and TRBV20-1 among them) occurred more frequently in patients than in controls.

Their antigens remain unidentified. Libraries were made from TCR beta cDNA, and they carried unique molecular identifiers. A single record per CDR3 protein comes from TCRdb applying MiXCR to the PCR reads. Counted here are roughly 800,000 distinct CDR3 sequences, more than 45% occurring once; the ten biggest clones make up 4.9%. Source material: blood. The receptor source for this set is a girl aged 10 to 17 with multiple sclerosis.

This rearrangement joins TRBV28 to TRBJ2-4; TRBD2 aligns across 10 bases. Trimming took 2 bases from V and 1 from J; bases not matched to a gene: 8. The CDR3 runs 18 residues. Per the germline V gene, CDR1 is MDHEN and CDR2 is SYDVKM. CDR3 DNA sequence: TGTGCCAGCAGTTTAATCCCTAGCGGGAGAGAGGCCAAAAACATTCAGTACTTC. Its translation is CASSLIPSGREAKNIQYF.

J is TRBJ1-6 and V is TRBV12-3 or TRBV12-4, with D uncertain. Trimming pared 6 bases from V and 9 bases from J, leaving 12 bases between. CDR3 length: 13 amino acids. CDR3 sequence: CASSPRAVSPLHF. CDR3 DNA: TGTGCCAGCAGCCCAAGGGCGGTTTCACCCCTCCACTTT.

The chain employs TRBV7-3 and TRBJ2-7, with D perhaps TRBD2 (6 bases). CDR1 and CDR2 (germline): SGHTA, FQGTGA. Trimming left V 2 bases short and J 0 bases short, with 11 bases between. The CDR3 runs 15 residues. DNA for the CDR3: TGTGCCAGCAGCTTAGGGGCTAGCGACTCCTACGAGCAGTACTTC. Translated: CASSLGASDSYEQYF.

This chain uses TRBV6-4 with TRBJ2-2; 8 nucleotides agree with TRBD1. V lost 6 bases to trimming and J lost 7 bases; unmatched junction nucleotides: 7. Germline CDR1 and CDR2: MRHNA and SNTAGT. The CDR3 totals 14 residues. The CDR3 here is CASSSGGEGGELFF. CDR3 in DNA: TGTGCCAGCAGCTCAGGGGGCGAAGGCGGGGAGCTGTTTTTT.

The chain links TRBV12-3 or TRBV12-4 to TRBJ2-6; no firm D call. This CDR3 is built from 16 residues. With 5 bases removed from V and 0 bases from J, the gap between germline ends came to 11 bases. The chain's CDR3 is CASSQLDGSGANVLTF. The CDR3 nucleotides are TGTGCCAGCAGTCAACTGGACGGCTCTGGGGCCAACGTCCTGACTTTC.

The rearrangement links TRBV12-3 or TRBV12-4 to TRBJ1-2; D may be TRBD1 (5 bases). This CDR3 spans 13 amino acids. Deletions cut 2 bases from V and 8 bases from J, with 12 bases between. CDR3 in DNA: TGTGCCAGCAGTTTAAGCCAGGGCGTAGGCTACACCTTC. Protein sequence: CASSLSQGVGYTF.

This clonotype has just a few counts. The chain combines TRBV6-1 with TRBJ2-1, with D tentatively TRBD2 (6 bases). From germline, CDR1 is MNHNS and CDR2 SASEGT. The length of the CDR3 is 15 residues. V was shortened by 8 bases and J by 6 bases, with 20 bases between the two germline ends. The CDR3, as DNA: TGTGCCAGCCCTGGGACCTCCGGAGGGAGCAATGAGCAGTTCTTC. This gives the protein CASPGTSGGSNEQFF.

With respect to this clonotype: The germline gene is not matched at one end of the junction; a read error may be the cause. The V and J genes are TRBV2 and TRBJ2-1; 8 bases agree with TRBD2. The CDR3 sequence is 17 residues long. Looked up from germline, CDR1 is SNHLY and CDR2 is FYNNEI. The CDR3 is CASTAGGRGASYNGQFF. As DNA, the CDR3 is TGTGCCAGCACGGCGGGAGGTAGGGGGGCCTCCTACAATGGGCAGTTCTTC. The complete variable domain, with remaining parts taken from reference TRBV2 and TRBJ2-1, reads EPEVTQTPSHQVTQMGQEVILRCVPISNHLYFYWYRQILGQKVEFLVSFYNNEISEKSEIFDDQFSVERPDGSNFTLKIRSTKLEDSAMYFCASTAGGRGASYNGQFFGPGTRLTVL.

The J gene is TRBJ1-5, the V gene TRBV12-3 or TRBV12-4; tentative D call: TRBD1 (6 bases). The CDR3 is made up of 20 amino acids. The V and J ends lost 3 bases and 0 bases respectively, with 24 bases between them. The CDR3 is CASSFRLADRIAPSNQPQHF. The CDR3 DNA reads as TGTGCCAGCAGTTTTAGATTAGCTGACAGGATAGCGCCTAGCAATCAGCCCCAGCATTTT.

V gene TRBV6-6 combines with J gene TRBJ2-7, with 8 bases lining up with TRBD1. With V trimmed by 4 bases and J by 0 bases, 8 bases remained unmatched. The CDR3 runs to 16 residues. CDR1 and CDR2 (germline): MNHNY, SVGAGI (reference sequence). CDR3 amino acids: CASSSRGPRLSYEQYF. The CDR3, as DNA: TGTGCCAGCAGTTCCAGGGGGCCCAGACTCTCCTACGAGCAGTACTTC.

This clonotype came up a few times. The chain couples TRBV29-1 to TRBJ2-2; D is perhaps TRBD2 (6 bases). V lost 6 bases and J lost 7, with 15 bases in between. The CDR3 length is 13 residues. Germline CDR1 and CDR2: SQVTM and ANQGSEA. The CDR3 DNA sequence: TGCAGCGTACGGACTACGGTGGGCGGGGAGCTGTTTTTT. Its protein product is CSVRTTVGGELFF.

This clonotype was counted many times. The genes are TRBV6-5 and TRBJ1-2; TRBD1 matches at 7 bases. The V segment lost 4 bases and the J segment 2 bases; nucleotides outside the gene matches: 1. The CDR3 extends over 13 amino acids. The V gene's germline CDR1 is MNHEY and CDR2 SVGAGI. The CDR3 here is CASSSDRNYGYTF. DNA for the CDR3: TGTGCCAGCAGTTCGGACAGGAACTATGGCTACACCTTC.

This clonotype was picked up a small number of times. The rearrangement links TRBV29-1 to TRBJ2-7, with 8 positions matching TRBD1. After removal of 7 bases from V and 0 bases from J, the junction contained 8 bases not matched to a gene. This CDR3 comprises 14 residues. CDR1 is SQVTM and CDR2 is ANQGSEA in the germline V gene. CDR3 in amino acids: CSAGPGQGSYEQYF. The CDR3 region has the DNA TGCAGCGCCGGCCCCGGACAGGGCTCCTACGAGCAGTACTTC.

The chain is built from TRBV12-3 or TRBV12-4 and TRBJ2-7; D may be TRBD1 (5 bases). V lost 6 bases to trimming and J lost 0 bases, with 24 bases between them. The CDR3 is 18 amino acids. The CDR3 DNA is TGTGCCAGCAGCCCTGGGGCTAACGGACGAACGAGCTCCTACGAGCAGTACTTC. Its protein product is CASSPGANGRTSSYEQYF.

This clonotype was detected once. The V gene is TRBV9, the J gene TRBJ2-1; unclear D gene. The CDR3 length is 13 residues. V was pared by 0 bases and J by 4 bases, with 5 bases between. Germline V gives CDR1 SGDLS, CDR2 YYNGEE. The CDR3 coding sequence is TGTGCCAGCAGCGTAGAATGGTACAATGAGCAGTTCTTC. Its protein is CASSVEWYNEQFF.

The genes are TRBV6-1 and TRBJ2-7; no definite D call. The CDR3 consists of 13 residues. CDR1 is MNHNS, CDR2 SASEGT, per germline. V was shortened by 3 bases and J by 0 bases, with 6 bases between the two germline ends. The CDR3 nucleotides are TGTGCCAGCAGTGAGTGGAGCTCCTACGAGCAGTACTTC. Residues: CASSEWSSYEQYF.

V gene TRBV4-1 combines with J gene TRBJ2-5; no clear D gene. Germline V gives CDR1 MGHRA, CDR2 YSYEKL. The CDR3 spans 14 residues. V lost 1 base, J lost 3 bases, and 9 bases lay in between. CDR3 coding DNA: TGCGCCAGCAGCCAAGGAATCTGGGAAGAGACCCAGTACTTC. Translating it yields CASSQGIWEETQYF.

The chain carries TRBV24-1 and TRBJ1-3; perhaps TRBD1 as D (5 bases). Germline V gene lookup returns CDR1 KGHDR and CDR2 SFDVKD. The CDR3 is 15 residues long. The V end lost 4 bases, the J end lost 4 bases, and 13 bases lay between the germline ends. The CDR3, as DNA: TGTGCCACCAGTGACCGGGACGCACCGGGAAACACCATATATTTT. Protein sequence: CATSDRDAPGNTIYF.

The table lists this clonotype with a count of one. This sequence joins TRBV27 and TRBJ2-7; 8 nucleotides match TRBD2. Trimming took 5 bases from V and 2 from J; bases not matched to a gene: 14. The length of the CDR3 is 17 residues. Per the germline V gene, CDR1 is MNHEY and CDR2 is SMNVEV (reference sequence). The CDR3 is CASSPWGQRESPYEQYF. CDR3 DNA: TGTGCCAGCAGTCCTTGGGGTCAGCGGGAGTCACCCTACGAGCAGTACTTC.

V is TRBV12-3 or TRBV12-4 and J is TRBJ1-6; TRBD1 matches 10 bases. V lost 6 bases and J lost 10; bases outside the gene matches: 6. The CDR3 consists of 14 residues. CDR3 nucleotide sequence: TGTGCCAGCAGCTCCGGGACAGGGGTCTCACCCCTCCACTTT. Translated, it gives CASSSGTGVSPLHF.

There are a few counts of this clonotype. The chain links TRBV11-1 to TRBJ1-1; D uncertain. Trimming left V 5 bases short and J 5 bases short, with 12 bases between. This CDR3 comprises 13 residues. Germline V gene sequence: CDR1 SGHAT, CDR2 FQDESV (reference sequence). The CDR3 nucleotides read TGTGCCAGCAGCCCCCCCAGGAGGACTGAAGCTTTCTTT. This codes for CASSPPRRTEAFF.

J is TRBJ2-7 and V is TRBV7-9; D may correspond to TRBD1 or TRBD2 (5 bases each). Germline V gene sequence: CDR1 SEHNR, CDR2 FQNEAQ (reference sequence). V shed 4 bases and J shed 1 base, with 14 bases lying between them. This CDR3 spans 15 amino acids. The CDR3 here is CASSSVRDPSYEQYF. The CDR3 DNA follows: TGTGCCAGCAGCTCGGTCCGGGACCCTTCCTACGAGCAGTACTTC.

The chain joins TRBV15 to TRBJ1-2; D unclear. CDR3 length: 11 residues. Per the germline V gene, CDR1 is LNHNV and CDR2 is YYDKDF (reference sequence). The V end lost 1 base, the J end lost 8 bases, and 5 bases lay between the germline ends. The CDR3 bases are TGTGCCACCAGCAGAGGGAGCGGCTACACCTTC. Translating it yields CATSRGSGYTF.

The CDR3 reads CAWSPGGYGYTF. DNA of the CDR3: TGTGCCTGGAGCCCAGGAGGCTATGGCTACACCTTC. The chain combines TRBV30 with TRBJ1-2; D not certain. The CDR3 is 12 residues long. Germline-derived CDR1 and CDR2 are GTSNPN and SVGIG (reference sequence). Trimming pared 3 bases from V and 4 bases from J, leaving 9 bases between. The variable domain in full, completed from reference TRBV30 and TRBJ1-2, reads SQTIHQWPATLVQPVGSPLSLECTVEGTSNPNLYWYRQAAGRGLQLLFYSVGIGQISSEVPQNLSASRPQDRQFILSSKKLLLSDSGFYLCAWSPGGYGYTFGSGTRLTVV.

J is TRBJ1-6 and V is TRBV25-1, with a possible D match to TRBD1 (5 bases). Trimming removed 5 bases at V and 1 base at J, with 6 bases between. The germline gives CDR1 MGHDK, CDR2 SYGVNS. The CDR3 consists of 14 residues. In DNA, the CDR3 is TGTGCCAGCAGTCAGGGATCCTATAATTCACCCCTCCACTTT. Translating gives CASSQGSYNSPLHF.

The chain links TRBV9 to TRBJ1-1; D not certain. Germline V gene sequence: CDR1 SGDLS, CDR2 YYNGEE. Trimming removed 0 bases from V and 3 bases from J, with 3 bases in between. The CDR3 has 12 amino acids. Written as DNA, the CDR3 is TGTGCCAGCAGCGTAGGGGACACTGAAGCTTTCTTT. Amino acid sequence: CASSVGDTEAFF.